This T cell receptor beta chain was obtained from a study of patients and donors after allogeneic stem cell transplantation. From germline, CDR1 is SGHRS and CDR2 YFSETQ. J was trimmed by 5 bases and V by 2 bases; bases with no gene match: 6. CDR3 length: 15 residues. The sample holds a few counts of this clonotype. TCRdb analysed the RT-PCR reads with MiXCR anew, one entry per CDR3 protein. The table lists about 200,000 distinct CDR3 sequences, 41% of them singletons, with 33% in the top ten. Material for sequencing was blood, either unsorted or a sorted T cell fraction (not recorded which). The rearrangement joins TRBV5-1 to TRBJ2-1; 8 bases map to TRBD2. The sequence came from a human donor who was either an allogeneic HSCT recipient or a stem cell or donor lymphocyte infusion donor (not recorded which). It is not recorded whose cells these are; they may come from a transplant donor. CDR3 in DNA: TGCGCCAGCAGCTTCGAAGCGGGAGACGACAATGAGCAGTTCTTC. Residues: CASSFEAGDDNEQFF.